The sequence of this TCR beta chain was determined in a study of blood T cell repertoires in COVID-19. Generated by immunoSEQ multiplex PCR, the TCRdb table keeps only in-frame clones and is missing some. The table has fewer than 350,000 clones, approximately 85% seen once. This CDR3 comprises 14 residues. V dropped 4 bases and J dropped 13 bases, with 23 bases sitting between them. The germline gives CDR1 SGDLS, CDR2 YYNGEE. This rearrangement joins TRBV9 to TRBJ1-2, with a weak D call TRBD1 (6 bases). The sequenced sample consisted of PBMCs or T cells enriched from blood (not recorded which). The sequence was obtained from a man in his thirties or forties who had recovered from COVID-19. The chain's CDR3 is CASSSPGGTSESTF. DNA for the CDR3: TGTGCCAGCAGCTCTCCCGGGGGGACATCGGAGAGCACCTTC.